This note documents a single T cell receptor beta chain sequence. The data were obtained in a study of sequential checkpoint blockade in melanoma. Study-wide context: Patients were randomized 1:1 to nivolumab-then-ipilimumab or ipilimumab-then-nivolumab first-line. After both sequences, patients received maintenance nivolumab.

Clones were read by immunoSEQ multiplex PCR, and TCRdb kept only the in-frame ones, dropping some. The table lists roughly 6,300 clones, approximately 51% of them singletons. Treatment meaning: randomized to nivolumab then ipilimumab (arm A) or the reverse (arm B). None of the patients previously received DNA-damaging chemotherapy. From thawed PBMCs, live CD3+CD8+ cells negative for CD19 and CD56 were sorted. Trimming removed 3 bases from V and 2 bases from J; junction bases left unmatched: 5. The CDR3 extends over 15 amino acids. CDR1 is LNHDA, CDR2 SQIVND, per germline (reference sequence). The TCR sequence derives from a human donor with melanoma. The chain combines TRBV19 with TRBJ2-7; 9 bases line up with TRBD1. The specimen comprised CD8+ T cells sorted from blood (inferred from file names), sampled from a patient given nivolumab and ipilimumab in sequence. This CDR3 is CASSMGTGSPYEQYF. Here the CDR3 DNA reads TGTGCCAGTAGTATGGGGACAGGGTCCCCCTACGAGCAGTACTTC.